This T cell receptor (beta chain) was retrieved from a study of response to subunit inactivated influenza vaccine. The CDR3 runs to 14 residues. Germline CDR1 MDHEN, CDR2 SYDVKM. Losses at the gene ends were 6 bases for V and 1 base for J; bases not matched to a gene: 4. TCRdb recomputed calls from the RT-PCR reads with MiXCR, one row per CDR3 protein. The sample includes 450,000 to 500,000 distinct CDR3 sequences, 9.5% to 12% seen only once; the top ten take approximately 12%. The rearrangement uses TRBV28 and TRBJ2-5; 8 bases are a match to TRBD1. The specimen comprised PBMCs from blood, sampled more than 35 days after vaccination. The source of this sequence is a man aged 50 to 59 who received an inactivated influenza vaccine. The CDR3 DNA reads TGTGCCAGCAGCCCAGGGGGCGGCCAAGAGACCCAGTACTTC. Translation gives CASSPGGGQETQYF.